This T cell receptor (beta chain) is from a study of identical twins. General study results and limits: Zero-insertion analyses were open to partial confounding by invariant MAIT and iNKT cells.

Remarks on this clonotype: Antigen: not known.

The CDR3 has 14 amino acids. The germline V gene has CDR1 LGHDT and CDR2 YNNKEL (reference sequence). V lost 5 bases and J lost 1, with 11 bases in between. TCRdb used MiXCR to reprocess the 5' RACE reads, holding one entry per CDR3 protein. Counted here are approximately 500,000 distinct CDR3 sequences, around 24% occurring once; the ten biggest clones make up roughly 2.8%. These data were likewise used in another study, on T cells expressing NK-cell markers. From that paper: Expanded NKG2C+ T cell clones had unclear HCMV specificity.

This clonotype was sampled from a woman aged 18-29 years in good health. V gene TRBV3-1 combines with J gene TRBJ1-1; TRBD1 might be the D (6 bases). Sequencing was carried out using CD4+ T cells sorted from blood. The CDR3 DNA follows: TGTGCCAGCAGCGTTCTGGACAGGAACACTGAAGCTTTCTTT. Its translation: CASSVLDRNTEAFF.